The TCR beta chain described here comes from a study of T cell changes during pregnancy in multiple sclerosis. The germline V gene encodes CDR1 SGDLS and CDR2 YYNGEE. With 0 bases removed from V and 0 bases from J, the gap between germline ends came to 6 bases. The CDR3 has 14 residues. Sequenced by immunoSEQ multiplex PCR; TCRdb stores in-frame clones only, minus some. The table lists about 33,000 clones, roughly nine tenths of them singletons. Sequenced here: CD4+ T cells from peripheral blood mononuclear cells, sampled in the third trimester of pregnancy. The rearrangement joins TRBV9 to TRBJ1-1; possible D gene TRBD1, 5 bases. The receptor was isolated from a female donor in good health, enrolled as a control in a pregnancy study. The CDR3 region is CASSVGGVNTEAFF. DNA of the CDR3: TGTGCCAGCAGCGTAGGGGGGGTGAACACTGAAGCTTTCTTT.